This TCR beta chain was sequenced in a study of blood T cell repertoires in COVID-19. Background on the study: Acute and convalescent COVID-19 specimens originated in the United States, Italy and Spain. Nucleic acid was either cDNA or gDNA, and it came from T cells, B-cell-depleted T cells, or PBMCs.

In the study's own analysis: Estimated nucleated cell counts came from reference gene primer amplification. Here immunoSEQ multiplex PCR was the method, and the copy in TCRdb shows in-frame clones only, minus some. V and J calls and clone size follow that table, whereas D and trimming were derived from the DNA. Here the sample spans around 150,000 clones, about nine tenths being singletons. Trimming took 6 bases from V and 0 from J; bases not matched to a gene: 4. Germline values: CDR1 LNHDA, CDR2 SQIVND (reference sequence). The CDR3 is 14 amino acids. The receptor was derived from a woman aged 55 to 70 with active or convalescent COVID-19. The chain combines TRBV19 with TRBJ1-1; 7 nucleotides line up with TRBD1. Sequenced input: peripheral blood. The CDR3 sequence: CASSRGQMNTEAFF. CDR3 DNA sequence: TGTGCCAGTAGCCGGGGACAGATGAACACTGAAGCTTTCTTT.